One sample yielded the 25 T cell receptor beta chains listed below, sequenced in a study of CD8+CD57+ T cells in acquired aplastic anemia. Both TCR beta VDJ combination and CDR3 sequence profiling were carried out. Genomic DNA was the template for this profiling. TCRdb analysed the reads with MiXCR anew, one entry per CDR3 protein. Of about 130,000 distinct CDR3 sequences listed, around 48% were seen once; the top ten hold roughly 2.7%. Material for sequencing was sorted CD4+, CD8+, or CD8+CD57+ T cells (not recorded which) from PBMCs. These TCRs come from a human donor in good health, serving as a control.

This chain links TRBV15 with TRBJ1-5, with D possibly TRBD1 on 5 matching bases. Trimming cost V 2 bases and J 2 bases, with 10 bases left between them. The CDR3 is 15 amino acids. Germline V CDR1 and CDR2: LNHNV, YYDKDF (reference sequence). The CDR3 loop reads CATSRRGSGNQPQHF. DNA of the CDR3: TGTGCCACCAGCAGACGGGGGTCGGGCAATCAGCCCCAGCATTTT. Combining the CDR3 with reference TRBV15 and TRBJ1-5 gives the whole variable domain DAMVIQNPRYQVTQFGKPVTLSCSQTLNHNVMYWYQQKSSQAPKLLFHYYDKDFNNEADTPDNFQSRRPNTSFCFLDIRSPGLGDTAMYLCATSRRGSGNQPQHFGDGTRLSIL.

This clonotype has at least ten counts. V gene TRBV5-4 combines with J gene TRBJ2-3, with 11 positions matching TRBD1. The ends lost 0 bases at V and 4 bases at J; junction bases unmatched: 4. The CDR3 length is 16 residues. The germline V gene has CDR1 SGHNT and CDR2 YYREEE (reference sequence). Here the CDR3 DNA reads TGTGCCAGCAGCTTGGCCGGGACAGGGGGTGCAGATACGCAGTATTTT. This gives the protein CASSLAGTGGADTQYF.

The chain recombines TRBV4-1 with TRBJ2-7; D may be TRBD1 (5 bases). The V gene lost 0 bases and the J gene lost 3 bases, with 15 bases spanning the gap. CDR3 size: 16 residues. CDR1 MGHRA and CDR2 YSYEKL come from the germline V gene. The CDR3 region is CASSQDQDSLGYEQYF. CDR3 DNA sequence: TGCGCCAGCAGCCAAGATCAAGACAGCCTGGGCTACGAGCAGTACTTC.

In its sample, this clonotype was seen many times. This sequence joins TRBV29-1 and TRBJ2-3; D is unclear. Per germline, CDR1 SQVTM and CDR2 ANQGSEA. The CDR3 sequence is 14 residues long. V lost 4 bases, J lost 0 bases, and 11 bases lay in between. For the CDR3, the DNA is TGCAGCGTTGTCACATCTACTAGCACAGATACGCAGTATTTT. It specifies CSVVTSTSTDTQYF.

This chain links TRBV20-1 with TRBJ2-5, with TRBD1 matching over 10 bases. The CDR3 spans 17 residues. CDR1 is DFQATT and CDR2 is SNEGSKA in the germline V gene (reference sequence). The V segment lost 5 bases and the J segment 1 base; nucleotides outside the gene matches: 13. DNA of the CDR3: TGCAGTGCTCACTCCTCCCAGGACAGGGGGGTCCAAGAGACCCAGTACTTC. Amino acids: CSAHSSQDRGVQETQYF.

V is TRBV10-3 and J is TRBJ1-1; possible D gene TRBD1, 5 bases. CDR3 size: 13 residues. Trimming removed 10 bases at V and 5 bases at J, with 17 bases between. Germline V gene lookup returns CDR1 ENHRY and CDR2 SYGVKD. The CDR3 sequence: CASSVLRGTEAFF. The CDR3 coding sequence is TGTGCCAGCAGCGTGCTTCGGGGGACTGAAGCTTTCTTT.

This clonotype was detected many times. The chain employs TRBV6-1 and TRBJ1-5; 7 nucleotides match TRBD1. The CDR3 runs 16 residues. Germline V gives CDR1 MNHNS, CDR2 SASEGT. V trimming: 6 bases; J trimming: 5 bases; junction bases outside the gene matches: 13. Here the CDR3 DNA reads TGTGCCAGCAGCATCCGAGAAAGGGGGCAATATCAGCCCCAGCATTTT. It translates to CASSIRERGQYQPQHF.

This clonotype was detected a few times. The junction does not match germline at one end; this may be a read error. The rearrangement uses TRBV15 and TRBJ2-5; D is perhaps TRBD2 (5 bases). Per the germline V gene, CDR1 is LNHNV and CDR2 is YYDKDF (reference sequence). The CDR3 extends over 13 amino acids. Written as DNA, the CDR3 is TGTGCCATCACACGGGGTAACAAAGAGACCCAATACTTC. Amino acids: CAITRGNKETQYF.

This clonotype occurred a few times. The J gene is TRBJ2-1, the V gene TRBV10-3, with D tentatively TRBD2 (5 bases). The CDR3 has 13 amino acids. The germline CDR1 and CDR2 sequences are ENHRY and SYGVKD. The V end was cut by 10 bases, the J end by 0 bases, with 10 bases between. CDR3: CATGLTSYNEQFF. CDR3 DNA: TGTGCCACCGGACTGACCTCCTACAATGAGCAGTTCTTC.

This clonotype has a count of ten or more. The rearrangement uses TRBV11-2 and TRBJ1-1; the match to TRBD1 covers 10 bases. Germline V gene data show CDR1 as SGHAT and CDR2 as FQNNGV. J lost 2 bases, V lost 5 bases, and 2 bases had no gene match. The CDR3 has 14 residues. The CDR3 region is CASSRQGANTEAFF. In nucleotides, the CDR3 is TGTGCCAGCAGCCGACAGGGGGCAAACACTGAAGCTTTCTTT.

The gene calls are TRBV15 and TRBJ2-1; 10 nucleotides line up with TRBD2. This CDR3 has 20 amino acids. V lost 3 bases and J lost 0; bases outside the gene matches: 14. Germline CDR1 reads LNHNV; CDR2 reads YYDKDF (reference sequence). Here the CDR3 DNA reads TGTGCCACCAGCAGCCCCGTAGCGGGGGGTACCCCCCCCTCCTACAATGAGCAGTTCTTC. Protein product: CATSSPVAGGTPPSYNEQFF. The full variable domain, with the rest looked up from reference TRBV15 and TRBJ2-1, is DAMVIQNPRYQVTQFGKPVTLSCSQTLNHNVMYWYQQKSSQAPKLLFHYYDKDFNNEADTPDNFQSRRPNTSFCFLDIRSPGLGDTAMYLCATSSPVAGGTPPSYNEQFFGPGTRLTVL.

This clonotype was counted a few times. This chain joins TRBV30 and TRBJ2-3; 7 positions match TRBD2. The CDR3 contains 12 residues. The germline V gene encodes CDR1 GTSNPN and CDR2 SVGIG (reference sequence). The V and J ends lost 5 bases and 3 bases, in that order; junction bases with no gene match: 2. The CDR3 region has the DNA TGTGCCTGGCTGGGGGGGACAGATACGCAGTATTTT. Protein product: CAWLGGTDTQYF.

Remarks on this clonotype: At one boundary the junction diverges from the germline segment, which might be a read error. This chain joins TRBV7-6 and TRBJ1-1; 9 bases match TRBD1. Germline V CDR1 and CDR2: SGHVS, FNYEAQ. CDR3 length: 12 residues. The DNA for the CDR3 is TGTGCCGGCAGCTCGGGACAGGGATTAGCTTCCTTT. The encoded protein is CAGSSGQGLASF.

This clonotype was seen repeatedly, ten times or more. The CDR3 region has the DNA TGTGCCTGGAATCCGGGACAGAGCTACGAGCAGTACTTC. It is translated as CAWNPGQSYEQYF. The V gene is TRBV30, the J gene TRBJ2-7; TRBD1 matches 7 bases. There are 13 residues in the CDR3. J lost 3 bases, V lost 4 bases, and 6 bases had no gene match. Germline V gene lookup returns CDR1 GTSNPN and CDR2 SVGIG (reference sequence).

In DNA, the CDR3 is TGTGCCAGCAGCTTGGAACAGGGGGTCTCCTACGAGCAGTACTTC. Translation: CASSLEQGVSYEQYF. The rearrangement joins TRBV2 to TRBJ2-7, with 8 bases identical to TRBD1. CDR1 is SNHLY and CDR2 is FYNNEI in the germline V gene. The CDR3 length is 15 residues. J gave up 0 bases and V 6 bases, and 7 bases lay outside the gene matches.

This clonotype has just one count. The chain combines TRBV10-1 with TRBJ2-7; a possible D gene is TRBD2 (6 bases). Trimming removed 0 bases at V and 3 bases at J, with 12 bases between. Germline V CDR1 and CDR2: WNHNN, SYGVQD (reference sequence). This CDR3 spans 15 amino acids. CDR3 coding DNA: TGCGCCAGCAGTGAGTCCGGGACGGACTACTACGAGCAGTACGTC. Translation gives CASSESGTDYYEQYV.

With regard to this clonotype: One end of the junction does not line up with germline, which may come from a read error. The chain uses TRBV7-3 and TRBJ1-2; tentatively, D is TRBD1 (6 bases). The CDR3 length is 14 residues. Germline V gene lookup returns CDR1 SGHTA and CDR2 FQGTGA. The CDR3 protein is CAGSLNRDGNGYTF. The CDR3 DNA reads as TGTGCCGGCAGCTTAAACAGGGACGGTAATGGCTACACCTTC.

The chain is built from TRBV7-8 and TRBJ1-2; 9 positions agree with TRBD1. The CDR3 contains 14 residues. J lost 6 bases, V lost 4 bases, and 6 bases had no gene match. Germline V CDR1 and CDR2: SGHVS, FQNEAQ. The CDR3 sequence is CASSYTGGANGYTF. The DNA for the CDR3 is TGTGCCAGCAGCTATACAGGGGGCGCAAATGGCTACACCTTC.

A note on this clonotype: Being one base from a much bigger clone, this may be a read error. The V gene is TRBV18, the J gene TRBJ2-5, with 8 bases fitting TRBD2. CDR1 and CDR2 from the germline V gene are KGHSH and LQKENI. The CDR3 length is 14 residues. In nucleotides, the CDR3 is TGTGCCAGCTCACCACCGACTAGCGAAGAGACCCTGTACTTC. The encoded protein is CASSPPTSEETLYF.

At least ten counts were recorded for this clonotype. The chain employs TRBV7-2 and TRBJ2-6; maybe TRBD2 (7 bases). Germline CDR1 SGHTA, CDR2 FQGNSA. The V end was cut by 5 bases, the J end by 4 bases, with 12 bases between. This CDR3 comprises 15 residues. The CDR3 DNA sequence: TGTGCCAGCAGCCGTGGGGGGGCAGGGGCCAACGTCCTGACTTTC. Protein product: CASSRGGAGANVLTF. Together with reference TRBV7-2 and TRBJ2-6, the CDR3 gives the full variable domain: GAGVSQSPSNKVTEKGKDVELRCDPISGHTALYWYRQSLGQGLEFLIYFQGNSAPDKSGLPSDRFSAERTGGSVSTLTIQRTQQEDSAVYLCASSRGGAGANVLTFGAGSRLTVL.

This clonotype occurred a few times. The rearrangement joins TRBV20-1 to TRBJ2-1; TRBD2 agrees at 11 bases. The CDR3 has 11 residues. Germline V gene lookup returns CDR1 DFQATT and CDR2 SNEGSKA (reference sequence). Trimming removed 5 bases from V and 14 bases from J; junction bases left unmatched: 5. The CDR3 DNA sequence: TGCAGTGCTGTAGCGGGGGGGCTGGAGTTCTTC. Residues: CSAVAGGLEFF.

Ten or more counts support this clonotype. The J gene is TRBJ1-6, the V gene TRBV7-9; 7 bases are shared with TRBD1. The CDR3 contains 17 residues. Germline CDR1 reads SEHNR; CDR2 reads FQNEAQ (reference sequence). The V segment lost 3 bases and the J segment 6 bases; nucleotides outside the gene matches: 11. The CDR3: CASSFRDSNRFNSPLHF. CDR3 sequence (DNA): TGTGCCAGCAGCTTCCGGGACAGCAACCGATTTAATTCACCCCTCCACTTT.

Many counts were recorded for this clonotype. The chain is built from TRBV20-1 and TRBJ2-7; 7 positions match TRBD1. This CDR3 region has 16 residues. J was trimmed by 7 bases and V by 4 bases; bases with no gene match: 19. Germline CDR1 reads DFQATT; CDR2 reads SNEGSKA (reference sequence). The CDR3 loop reads CSAISQRQGLFQEQYF. As DNA, the CDR3 is TGCAGTGCTATCTCCCAAAGACAGGGCCTATTTCAAGAGCAGTACTTC.

The chain couples TRBV6-1 to TRBJ1-2; 10 positions match TRBD1. The CDR3 contains 15 residues. Germline V lookup: CDR1 MNHNS, CDR2 SASEGT. The V gene end was trimmed by 6 bases and the J gene end by 2 bases; junction bases not matched to a gene: 6. This CDR3 is CASSLRGQGNYGYTF. The CDR3 DNA reads as TGTGCCAGCAGCCTAAGGGGACAGGGGAACTATGGCTACACCTTC.

In DNA, the CDR3 is TGTGCCAGCAGCCGGGATCAAGTAGTCTCCTACGAGCAGTACTTC. It translates to CASSRDQVVSYEQYF. This chain uses TRBV10-3 with TRBJ2-7; the D gene is possibly TRBD2 (5 bases). Trimming pared 10 bases from V and 0 bases from J, leaving 19 bases between. This CDR3 has 15 residues. Germline lookup yields CDR1 ENHRY and CDR2 SYGVKD.